This TCR beta chain was identified during a study of cytomegalovirus exposure and HLA in healthy donors. Whole-study findings and limits: Compared with the approximately 670-donor mean, an Asian-associated ancestry cluster reportedly had fewer N-insertions, according to a later analysis. A few CMV-associated chains were confirmed in vitro to be specific for CMV antigens. There were 164 TCR beta chains listed as cytomegalovirus-associated. According to an earlier analysis, most TCR beta V segments yielded productive rearrangements about 87% or about 30% of the time.

Both 60 Vbeta primers and 13 Jbeta primers went into the PCR. Clones were sequenced by immunoSEQ multiplex PCR, and TCRdb holds only the in-frame ones, with some missing. The table shows around 200,000 clones, with roughly 80% occurring only once. Points on this clone: The antigen is undetermined.

The junction had 23 bases not matched to a gene; V was cut back by 7 bases and J by 5 bases. CDR1 and CDR2 (germline): SGDLS, YYNGEE. The CDR3 has 19 amino acids. V is TRBV9 and J is TRBJ2-1; 8 bases line up with TRBD2. The sequencing input was PBMCs. The sequence was collected from a female donor in good health and CMV-seronegative. The CDR3 nucleotides are TGTGCCAGCCCCCAGAGGAGGGGGGCTAGCGGGTGGGGCCACAATGAGCAGTTCTTC. This gives the protein CASPQRRGASGWGHNEQFF.